This T cell receptor beta chain derives from a study of blood T cell repertoires in COVID-19. Study as a whole: The study drew acute and convalescent COVID-19 samples from the United States, Italy and Spain. T cells, B-cell-depleted T cells, or PBMCs provided the cDNA or gDNA that served as material.

In the study's own analysis: Using reference gene primer amplification, nucleated cell counts were estimated. The repertoire was sequenced with immunoSEQ multiplex PCR; TCRdb's copy has only in-frame clones and lacks some. The D gene and trimming were derived from the DNA, and the V and J assignments and clone size from that table. Here the sample spans 50,000 to 70,000 clones, approximately 82% being singletons. Germline assignment: CDR1 MGHRA and CDR2 YSYEKL. Unmatched junction bases numbered 18, after V lost 4 bases and J lost 0 bases. The CDR3 spans 20 residues. The chain combines TRBV4-1 with TRBJ1-3; 7 bases are shared with TRBD1. The sequence derives from an older woman with acute or convalescent COVID-19. Sequencing was done on a sample of peripheral blood. The CDR3 is CASSRSLDRGGLSSGNTIYF. In DNA, the CDR3 is TGCGCCAGCAGCCGCTCGCTGGACCGAGGGGGCCTTAGCTCTGGAAACACCATATATTTT.